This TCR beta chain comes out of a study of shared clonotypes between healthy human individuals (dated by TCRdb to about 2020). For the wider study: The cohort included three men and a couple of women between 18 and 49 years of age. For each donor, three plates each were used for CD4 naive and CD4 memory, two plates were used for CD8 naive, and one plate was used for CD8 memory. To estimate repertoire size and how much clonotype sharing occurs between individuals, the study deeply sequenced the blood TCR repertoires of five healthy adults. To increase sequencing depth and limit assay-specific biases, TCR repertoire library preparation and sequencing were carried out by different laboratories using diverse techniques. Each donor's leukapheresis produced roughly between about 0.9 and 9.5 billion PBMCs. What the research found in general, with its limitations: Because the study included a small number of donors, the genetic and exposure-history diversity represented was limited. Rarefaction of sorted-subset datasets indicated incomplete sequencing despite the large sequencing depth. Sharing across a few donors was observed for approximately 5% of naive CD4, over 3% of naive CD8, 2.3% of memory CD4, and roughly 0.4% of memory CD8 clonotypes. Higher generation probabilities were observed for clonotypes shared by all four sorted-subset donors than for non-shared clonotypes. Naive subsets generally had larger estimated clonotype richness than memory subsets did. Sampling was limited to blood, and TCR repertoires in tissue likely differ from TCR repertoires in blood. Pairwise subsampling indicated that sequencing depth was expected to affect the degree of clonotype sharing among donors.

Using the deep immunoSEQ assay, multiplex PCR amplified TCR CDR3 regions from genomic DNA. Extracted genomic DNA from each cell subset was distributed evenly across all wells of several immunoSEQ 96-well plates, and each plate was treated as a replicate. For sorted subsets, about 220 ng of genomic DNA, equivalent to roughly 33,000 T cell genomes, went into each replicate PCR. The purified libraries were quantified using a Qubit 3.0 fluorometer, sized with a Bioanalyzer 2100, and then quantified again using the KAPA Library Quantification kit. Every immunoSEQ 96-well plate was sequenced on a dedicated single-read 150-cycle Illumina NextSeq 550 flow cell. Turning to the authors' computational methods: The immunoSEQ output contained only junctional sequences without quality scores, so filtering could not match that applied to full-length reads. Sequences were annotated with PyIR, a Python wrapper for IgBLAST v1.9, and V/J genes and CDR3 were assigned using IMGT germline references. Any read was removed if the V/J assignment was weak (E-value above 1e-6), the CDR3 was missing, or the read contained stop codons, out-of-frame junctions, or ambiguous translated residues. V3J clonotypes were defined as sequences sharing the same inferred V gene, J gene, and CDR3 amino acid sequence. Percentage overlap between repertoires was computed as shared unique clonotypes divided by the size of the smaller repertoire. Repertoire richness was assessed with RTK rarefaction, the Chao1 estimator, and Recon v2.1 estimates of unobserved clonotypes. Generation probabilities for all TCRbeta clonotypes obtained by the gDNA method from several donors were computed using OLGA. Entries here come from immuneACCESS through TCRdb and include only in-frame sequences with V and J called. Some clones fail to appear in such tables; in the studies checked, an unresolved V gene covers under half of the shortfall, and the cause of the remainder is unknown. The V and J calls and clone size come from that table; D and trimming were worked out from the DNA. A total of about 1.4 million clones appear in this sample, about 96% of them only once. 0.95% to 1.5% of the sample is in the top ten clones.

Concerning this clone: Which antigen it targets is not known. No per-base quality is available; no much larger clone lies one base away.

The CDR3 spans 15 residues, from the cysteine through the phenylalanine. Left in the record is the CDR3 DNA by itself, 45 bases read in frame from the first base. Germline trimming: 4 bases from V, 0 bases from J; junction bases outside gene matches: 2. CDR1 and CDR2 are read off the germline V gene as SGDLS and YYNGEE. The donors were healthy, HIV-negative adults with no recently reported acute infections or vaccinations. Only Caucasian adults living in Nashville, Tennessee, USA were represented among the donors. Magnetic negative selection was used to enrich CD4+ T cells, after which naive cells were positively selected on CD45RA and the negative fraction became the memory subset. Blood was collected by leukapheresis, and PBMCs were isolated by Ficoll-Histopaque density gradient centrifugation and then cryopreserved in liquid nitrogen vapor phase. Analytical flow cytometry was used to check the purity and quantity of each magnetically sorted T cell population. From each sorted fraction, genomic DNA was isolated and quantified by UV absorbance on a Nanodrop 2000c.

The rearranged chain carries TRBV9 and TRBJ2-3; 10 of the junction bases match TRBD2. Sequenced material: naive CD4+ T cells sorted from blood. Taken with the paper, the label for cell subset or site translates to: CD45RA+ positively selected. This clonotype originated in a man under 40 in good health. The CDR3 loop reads CASSMTSGSTDTQYF. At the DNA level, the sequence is TGTGCCAGCAGCATGACTAGCGGGAGCACAGATACGCAGTATTTT.